This T cell receptor beta chain is drawn from a study of beta chain features in type 1 diabetes. The overall study: Healthy donors and patients had similar age, gender and cell yields. Overall study findings and caveats: HLA influence on TCRB rearrangement stayed unresolved here. TCRB repertoires of naive, central memory and Treg cells appeared more similar among patients than among healthy donors. People with Type 1 diabetes carried modestly yet significantly shorter TCRB CDR3s in all four CD4+ subsets.

Reverse transcription of all isolated RNA meant that expressed TCRB transcripts were sequenced. The protocol was immunoSEQ multiplex PCR, while the TCRdb copy is restricted to in-frame clones and leaves out a portion. Of approximately 46,000 clones in the sample, roughly 45% were seen once. Notes on this clone: The antigen is unknown.

This receptor was taken from a young man with type 1 diabetes. Material: stem cell memory CD4+ T cells from blood.

This chain's CDR3 is CASSLGQKYQPQHF. CDR3 coding DNA: TGTGCCAGCAGCTTAGGACAGAAATATCAGCCCCAGCATTTT. V and J are TRBV7-8 and TRBJ1-5, with a weak D call TRBD1 (5 bases). V lost 1 base and J 5 bases, leaving 9 bases between the germline ends. Germline CDR1 and CDR2: SGHVS and FQNEAQ. CDR3 length: 14 amino acids.